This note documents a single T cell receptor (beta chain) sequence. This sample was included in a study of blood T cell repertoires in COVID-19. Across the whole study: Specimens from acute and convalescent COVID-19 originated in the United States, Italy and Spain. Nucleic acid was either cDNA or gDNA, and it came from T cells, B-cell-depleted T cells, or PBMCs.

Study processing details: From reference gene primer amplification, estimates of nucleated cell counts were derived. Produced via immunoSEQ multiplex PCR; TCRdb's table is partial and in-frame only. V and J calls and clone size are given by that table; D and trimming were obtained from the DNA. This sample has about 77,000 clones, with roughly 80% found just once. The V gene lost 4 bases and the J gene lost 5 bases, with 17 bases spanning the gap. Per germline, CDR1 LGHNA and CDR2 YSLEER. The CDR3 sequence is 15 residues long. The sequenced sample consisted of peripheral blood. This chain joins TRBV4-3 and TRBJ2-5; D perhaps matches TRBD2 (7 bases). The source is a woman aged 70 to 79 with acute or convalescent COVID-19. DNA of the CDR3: TGCGCCAGCAGCCCAACGGGGGGCCTGGGGGAGACCCAGTACTTC. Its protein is CASSPTGGLGETQYF.